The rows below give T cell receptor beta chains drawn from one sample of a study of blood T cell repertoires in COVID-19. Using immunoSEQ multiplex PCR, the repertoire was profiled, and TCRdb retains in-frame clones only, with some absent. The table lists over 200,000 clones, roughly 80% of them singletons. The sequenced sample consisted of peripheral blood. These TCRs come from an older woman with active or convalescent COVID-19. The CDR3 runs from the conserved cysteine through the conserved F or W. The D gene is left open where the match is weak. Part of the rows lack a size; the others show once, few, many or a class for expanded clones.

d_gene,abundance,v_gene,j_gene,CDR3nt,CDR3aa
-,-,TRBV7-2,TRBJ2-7,TGTGCCAGCAGCTCTAACTCCTACGAGCAGTACTTC,CASSSNSYEQYF
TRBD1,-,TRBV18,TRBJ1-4,TGTGCCAGCTCACCCCGACAGGGGTTGGGCGAAAAACTGTTTTTT,CASSPRQGLGEKLFF
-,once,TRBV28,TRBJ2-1,TGTGCCAGCAGTTTGGACAACTACAATGAGCAGTTCTTC,CASSLDNYNEQFF
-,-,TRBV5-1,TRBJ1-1,TGCGCCAGCAGCTTGGAACAGATGAACACTGAAGCTTTCTTT,CASSLEQMNTEAFF
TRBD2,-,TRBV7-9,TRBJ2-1,TGTGCCAGCAGCTCCCCAGCGGGGGGCTACAATGAGCAGTTCTTC,CASSSPAGGYNEQFF
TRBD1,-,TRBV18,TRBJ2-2,TGTGCCAGCTCACCCCCGGGACAGGGGTACACCGGGGAGCTGTTTTTT,CASSPPGQGYTGELFF
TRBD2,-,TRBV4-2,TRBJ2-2,TGTGCCAGCAGCCAAAATAGCGGGTCAAACACCGGGGAGCTGTTTTTT,CASSQNSGSNTGELFF
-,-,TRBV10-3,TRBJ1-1,TGTGCCATCAGGCCCTGGGAGGGAGAAGCTTTCTTT,CAIRPWEGEAFF
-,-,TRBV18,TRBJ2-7,TGTGCCAGCTCACCGACACTCTACGAGCAGTACTTC,CASSPTLYEQYF
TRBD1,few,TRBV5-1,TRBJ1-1,TGCGCCAGCAGCCCTCCCGGGACAGGGGGCCTGACTGAAGCTTTCTTT,CASSPPGTGGLTEAFF
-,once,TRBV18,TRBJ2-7,TGTGCCAGCTCACTGCAGGGGGAGGACGAGCAGTACTTC,CASSLQGEDEQYF
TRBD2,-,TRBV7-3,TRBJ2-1,TGTGCCAGCAGCTCGACTAGCGGGGGGAGGTTTGGGCAGTTCTTC,CASSSTSGGRFGQFF
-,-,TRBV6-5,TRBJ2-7,TGTGCCAGCCGGACACTGTACGAGCAGTACTTC,CASRTLYEQYF
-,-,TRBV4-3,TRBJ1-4,TGCGCCAGCAGCCACGGACAGACTAATGAAAAACTGTTTTTT,CASSHGQTNEKLFF
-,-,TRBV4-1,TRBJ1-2,TGCGCCAGCAGCCAAGACGGCGGAGGGGATGGCTACACCTTC,CASSQDGGGDGYTF
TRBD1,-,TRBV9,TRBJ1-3,TGTGCCAGCAGCGCAGGGGGTGGCTCTGGAAACACCATATATTTT,CASSAGGGSGNTIYF
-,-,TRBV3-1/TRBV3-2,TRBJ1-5,TGTGCCAGCAGCCATACAGGGAGCGGGGCCCAGCATTTT,CASSHTGSGAQHF
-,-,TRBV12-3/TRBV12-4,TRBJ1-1,TGTGCCAGCAAACCTCGACGAGGCGCTGAAGCTTTCTTT,CASKPRRGAEAFF
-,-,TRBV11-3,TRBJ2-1,TGTGCCAGCAGCCCCCGACAGATAAGCTCCTACAATGAGCAGTTCTTC,CASSPRQISSYNEQFF
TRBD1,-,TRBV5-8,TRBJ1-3,TGTGCCAGCAGCCGTGGGACAGCGAGCTCTGGAAACACCATATATTTT,CASSRGTASSGNTIYF
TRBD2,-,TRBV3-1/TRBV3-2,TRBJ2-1,TGTGCCAGCAGCCCAACTAGCGGGCCTTACAATGAGCAGTTCTTC,CASSPTSGPYNEQFF
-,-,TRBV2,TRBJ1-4,TGTGCCAGCAGGACCGGACAGACTGCAACTAATGAAAAACTGTTTTTT,CASRTGQTATNEKLFF
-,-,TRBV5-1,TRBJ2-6,TGCGCCAGCAGCTTGGGGGCGTCCTCTGGGGCCAACGTCCTGACTTTC,CASSLGASSGANVLTF
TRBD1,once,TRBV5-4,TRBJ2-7,TGTGCCAGCAGCTTGATGGGACAGGGGCGATACGAGCAGTACTTC,CASSLMGQGRYEQYF
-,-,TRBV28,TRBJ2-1,TGTGCCAGCAGATCCTCTAGGGATCGGGGTGGCGAGCAGTTCTTC,CASRSSRDRGGEQFF
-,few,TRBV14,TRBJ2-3,TGTGCCAGCAGCCACTCATTAACTTCTAGCACAGATACGCAGTATTTT,CASSHSLTSSTDTQYF
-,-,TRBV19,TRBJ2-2,TGTGCCAGTAGTCCCCGCCCCGGACTCGACACCGGGGAGCTGTTTTTT,CASSPRPGLDTGELFF
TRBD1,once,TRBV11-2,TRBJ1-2,TGTGCCAGCAGCTTAAATCCAGGGGGCGTATCTGGCTACACCTTC,CASSLNPGGVSGYTF
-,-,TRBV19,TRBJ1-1,TGTGCCAGTAGTAGTCATGACAACATGAACACTGAAGCTTTCTTT,CASSSHDNMNTEAFF
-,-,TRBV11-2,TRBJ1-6,TGTGCCAGCAGCTTAGATGCAGGGAGGAATTCACCCCTCCACTTT,CASSLDAGRNSPLHF
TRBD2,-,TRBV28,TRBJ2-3,TGTGCCAGCAGTTTTTTGAGCGGGAGCGGGGCAGATACGCAGTATTTT,CASSFLSGSGADTQYF
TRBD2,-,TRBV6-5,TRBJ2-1,TGTGCCAGCAGTTACTGGGGAGCGGGAGGCAATGAGCAGTTCTTC,CASSYWGAGGNEQFF
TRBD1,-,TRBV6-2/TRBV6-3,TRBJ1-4,TGTGCCAGCAGTTCGCCCGGGACAGCAGAAAAACTGTTTTTT,CASSSPGTAEKLFF
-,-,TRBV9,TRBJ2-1,TGTGCCAGCAGCGTAGGGTGGGTCTCTAGCTCCTACAATGAGCAGTTCTTC,CASSVGWVSSSYNEQFF
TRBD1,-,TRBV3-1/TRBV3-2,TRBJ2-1,TGTGCCAGCAGCCCAGGGGGTTTTTTTGGGCAGTTCTTC,CASSPGGFFGQFF
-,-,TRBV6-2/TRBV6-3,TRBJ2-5,TGTGCCAGCAGTTACATTTTCAGGCAAGAGACCCAGTACTTC,CASSYIFRQETQYF
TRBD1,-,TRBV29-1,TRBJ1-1,TGCAGCGCCACACAGGGGGGCGCGGACACTGAAGCTTTCTTT,CSATQGGADTEAFF
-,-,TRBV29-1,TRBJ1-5,TGCAGCGTTGAGGCCGAAACAGTCCAGCATTTT,CSVEAETVQHF
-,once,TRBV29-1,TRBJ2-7,TGCAGCGTTGGGCAGGCCAGAGCCTACGAGCAGTACTTC,CSVGQARAYEQYF